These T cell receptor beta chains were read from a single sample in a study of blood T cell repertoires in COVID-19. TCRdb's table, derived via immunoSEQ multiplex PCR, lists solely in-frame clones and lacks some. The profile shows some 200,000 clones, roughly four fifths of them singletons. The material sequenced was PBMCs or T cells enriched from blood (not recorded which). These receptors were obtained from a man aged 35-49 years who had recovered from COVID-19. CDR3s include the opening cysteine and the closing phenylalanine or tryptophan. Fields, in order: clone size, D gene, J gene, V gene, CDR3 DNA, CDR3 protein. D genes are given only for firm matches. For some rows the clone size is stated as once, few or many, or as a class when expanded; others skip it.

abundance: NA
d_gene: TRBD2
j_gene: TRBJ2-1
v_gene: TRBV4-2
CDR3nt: TGTGCCAGCAGCCAAGTAGGTAGCGGGTTGAAAGACAATGAGCAGTTCTTC
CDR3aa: CASSQVGSGLKDNEQFF

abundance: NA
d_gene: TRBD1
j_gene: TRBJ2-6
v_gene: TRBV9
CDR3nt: TGTGCCAGCAGCGCCCGGGACAGGGGGGTGGTAGGCGGGGCCAACGTCCTGACTTTC
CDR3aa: CASSARDRGVVGGANVLTF

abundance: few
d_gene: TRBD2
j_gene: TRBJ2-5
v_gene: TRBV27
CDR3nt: TGTGCCAGCAGGATAGCGGGGACCCCAACCCAGTACTTC
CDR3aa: CASRIAGTPTQYF

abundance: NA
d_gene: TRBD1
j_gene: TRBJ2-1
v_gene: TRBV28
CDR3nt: TGTGCCAGCAGTCCCCCATTGTACAGGGGGACCTACAATGAGCAGTTCTTC
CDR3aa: CASSPPLYRGTYNEQFF

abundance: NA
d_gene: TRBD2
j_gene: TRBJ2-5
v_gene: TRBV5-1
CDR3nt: TGCGCCAGCAGCCTAAATCTGGCTAGCGGGAAAGAGACCCAGTACTTC
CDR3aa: CASSLNLASGKETQYF

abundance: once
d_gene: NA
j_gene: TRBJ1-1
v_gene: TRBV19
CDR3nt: TGTGCCAGTAGTATGACAGGCCGAACGCGGAACACTGAAGCTTTCTTT
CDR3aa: CASSMTGRTRNTEAFF

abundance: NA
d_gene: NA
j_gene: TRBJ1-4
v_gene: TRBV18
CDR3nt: TGTGCCAGCTCTTCCGGGAATGGTGAAAAACTGTTTTTT
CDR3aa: CASSSGNGEKLFF

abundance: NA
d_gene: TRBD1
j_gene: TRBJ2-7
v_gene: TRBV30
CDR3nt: TGTGCCTGGAGGCCCCCGGGACAGGGGGCTGTATACGAGCAGTACTTC
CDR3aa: CAWRPPGQGAVYEQYF

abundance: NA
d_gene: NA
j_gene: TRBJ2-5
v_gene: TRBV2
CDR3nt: TGTGCCAGCAGTGGCGGGATCCAAGAGACCCAGTACTTC
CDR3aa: CASSGGIQETQYF

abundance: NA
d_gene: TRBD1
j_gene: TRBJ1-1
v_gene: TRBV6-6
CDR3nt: TGTGCCAGCGGAAACAGGGGTGGGAACACTGAAGCTTTCTTT
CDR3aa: CASGNRGGNTEAFF

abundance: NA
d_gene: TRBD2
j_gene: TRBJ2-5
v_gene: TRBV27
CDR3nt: TGTGCCAGCAGCTTGGAGCGGGGCCAAGAGACCCAGTACTTC
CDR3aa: CASSLERGQETQYF

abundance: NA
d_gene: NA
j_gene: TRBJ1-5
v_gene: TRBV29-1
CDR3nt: TGCAGCGTTGAGGGGGCTTCGGGACAGCCCCAGCATTTT
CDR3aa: CSVEGASGQPQHF

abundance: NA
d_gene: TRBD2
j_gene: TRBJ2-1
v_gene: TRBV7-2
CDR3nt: TGTGCCAGCAGCTTATCGGCGGGAGGGTCCAATGAGCAGTTCTTC
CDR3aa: CASSLSAGGSNEQFF

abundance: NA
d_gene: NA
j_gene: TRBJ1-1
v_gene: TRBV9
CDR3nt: TGTGCCAGCAGCGTAGTAAATTCCTGGAGCACTGAAGCTTTCTTT
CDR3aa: CASSVVNSWSTEAFF

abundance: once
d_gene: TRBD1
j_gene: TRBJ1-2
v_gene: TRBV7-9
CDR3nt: TGTGCCAGCAGCTTAACAGGGGGCGAATATGGCTACACCTTC
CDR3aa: CASSLTGGEYGYTF

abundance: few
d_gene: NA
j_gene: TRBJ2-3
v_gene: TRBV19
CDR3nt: TGTGCCAGTACTATTTCGCCTCTAGCAGATACGCAGTATTTT
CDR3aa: CASTISPLADTQYF

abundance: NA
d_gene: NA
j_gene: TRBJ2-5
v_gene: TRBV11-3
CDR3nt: TGTGCCAGCAGCGGGACTGCCCGGGAGACCCAGTACTTC
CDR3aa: CASSGTARETQYF

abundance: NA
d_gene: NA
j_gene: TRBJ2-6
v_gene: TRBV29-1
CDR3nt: TGCAGCGCTGATACAGGGTCTGGGGCCAACGTCCTGACTTTC
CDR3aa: CSADTGSGANVLTF

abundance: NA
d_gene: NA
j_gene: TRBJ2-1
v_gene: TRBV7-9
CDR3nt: TGTGCCAGCGAGGTACCCCCCCCCGATGAGCAGTTCTTC
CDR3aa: CASEVPPPDEQFF

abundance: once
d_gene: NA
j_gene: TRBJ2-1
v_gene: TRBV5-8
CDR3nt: TGTGCCAGCAGCTTGAGGCAGGGGATGATGGATGAGCAGTTCTTC
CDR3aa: CASSLRQGMMDEQFF

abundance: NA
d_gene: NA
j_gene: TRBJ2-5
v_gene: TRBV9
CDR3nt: TGTGCCAGCAGTGTAAGGGGGTTTGGACTAGAGACCCAGTACTTC
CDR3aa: CASSVRGFGLETQYF

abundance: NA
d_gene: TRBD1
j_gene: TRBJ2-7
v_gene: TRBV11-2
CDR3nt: TGTGCCAGCAGCTTAGATACAGGGGGTATTGTCTTCGAGCAGTACTTC
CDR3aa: CASSLDTGGIVFEQYF

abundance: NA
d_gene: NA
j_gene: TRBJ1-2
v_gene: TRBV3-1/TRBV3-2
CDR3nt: TGTGCCAGCAGCCCATGGGGACAAGCAAACTATGGCTACACCTTC
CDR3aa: CASSPWGQANYGYTF

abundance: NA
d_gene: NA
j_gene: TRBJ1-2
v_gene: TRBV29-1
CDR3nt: TGCAGCGTTGCGGGGTACTATGGCTACACCTTC
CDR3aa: CSVAGYYGYTF

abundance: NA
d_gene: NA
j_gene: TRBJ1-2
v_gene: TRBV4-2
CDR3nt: TGTGCCAGCAGCGAACTTACGCGGGGGGAAAATGGCTACACCTTC
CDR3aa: CASSELTRGENGYTF

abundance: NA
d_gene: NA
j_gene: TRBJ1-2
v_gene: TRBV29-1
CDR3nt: TGCAGCGCCGGGACATCGACTGAGAACTATGGCTACACCTTC
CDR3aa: CSAGTSTENYGYTF

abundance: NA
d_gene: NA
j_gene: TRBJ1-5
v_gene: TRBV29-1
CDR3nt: TGCAGCGTGGCAGGGGATAGCAATCAGCCCCAGCATTTT
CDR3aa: CSVAGDSNQPQHF

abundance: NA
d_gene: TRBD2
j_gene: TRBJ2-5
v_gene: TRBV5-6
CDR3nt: TGTGCCAGCAGCTTGACGGGAGGGCCGGGGGAGACCCAGTACTTC
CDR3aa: CASSLTGGPGETQYF

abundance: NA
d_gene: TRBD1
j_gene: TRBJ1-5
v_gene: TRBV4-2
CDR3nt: TGTGCCAGCAGCCACGACAGGGGCCTACGGCCCCAGCATTTT
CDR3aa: CASSHDRGLRPQHF

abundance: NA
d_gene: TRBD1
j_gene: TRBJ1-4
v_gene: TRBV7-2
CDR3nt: TGTGCCAGCAGCCCGCGGACAGGGTCCCGCGAAAAACTGTTTTTT
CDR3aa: CASSPRTGSREKLFF

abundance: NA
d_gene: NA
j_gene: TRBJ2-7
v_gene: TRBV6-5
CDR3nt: TGTGCCAGCAGTTACGGATGGGTCAGGGAATCCTACGAGCAGTACTTC
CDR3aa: CASSYGWVRESYEQYF

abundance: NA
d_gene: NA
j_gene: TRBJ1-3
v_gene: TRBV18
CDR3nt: TGTGCCAGCTCACCAGGGGCAGGTGGTTCTGGAAACACCATATATTTT
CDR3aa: CASSPGAGGSGNTIYF

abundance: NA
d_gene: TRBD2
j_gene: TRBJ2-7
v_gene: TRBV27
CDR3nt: TGTGCCAGCAGTTCCTTGAAGATCGCGGGAGTATTCGAGCAGTACTTC
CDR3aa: CASSSLKIAGVFEQYF

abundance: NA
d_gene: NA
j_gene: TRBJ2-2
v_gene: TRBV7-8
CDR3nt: TGTGCCAGCAGCTTGGGCAGGGGAAACACCGGGGAGCTGTTTTTT
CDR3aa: CASSLGRGNTGELFF